A selection of T cell receptor beta chains follows, all from one sample in a study of T cells in Graves' hyperthyroidism and ophthalmopathy. In TCRdb, the multiplex PCR reads were re-called with MiXCR into one record per CDR3 protein. In the table there are approximately 530,000 distinct CDR3 sequences, roughly 21% of which are singletons. The sequenced material came from blood. The receptors here all came from a man aged 40-50 years with Graves' ophthalmopathy. The conserved cysteine and the conserved F or W are not part of the CDR3 here.

TRBV5-4,TRBJ2-7,ASSLDREFYEQY
TRBV2,TRBJ2-3,ASFWTSLIDTQY
TRBV20-1,TRBJ1-4,SASGPGFGGEKLF
TRBV6-1,TRBJ2-5,ASSEFSQETQY
TRBV2,TRBJ1-6,ASSGTRIGVLH
TRBV6-1,TRBJ1-5,ASSEWVDQPQH
TRBV9,TRBJ2-5,ASSVGPGGLQETQY
TRBV7-2,TRBJ1-2,ASSWSGYGYT
TRBV12-3/TRBV12-4,TRBJ2-7,ASQVVLYEQY
TRBV7-9,TRBJ2-5,ASSSPRAGARQETQY
TRBV28,TRBJ1-5,ASSPGTPSNQPQH
TRBV9,TRBJ2-5,ASSVVGRSQETQY
TRBV5-5,TRBJ1-1,ASTLKTGGTEAF
TRBV7-2,TRBJ2-1,ASSNNPGLAGQNEQF
TRBV20-1,TRBJ2-7,SAKGLDQSYEQY
TRBV4-1,TRBJ1-1,ASSQDGPTLGEAF
TRBV2,TRBJ2-3,ASTPTPVTDTQY
TRBV13,TRBJ2-1,ASSPPAGSVVNEQF
TRBV7-6,TRBJ1-4,ASSSGTSTNEKLF
TRBV11-2,TRBJ2-5,ASSMGLAGDEETQY
TRBV10-3,TRBJ2-7,AISESGKRGPLEQY
TRBV30,TRBJ2-1,AWSVNLAARNEQF
TRBV11-2,TRBJ2-1,ASGYPPTGTSGRPRDEQF
TRBV20-1,TRBJ2-1,SAIGGRGYNEQF
TRBV5-1,TRBJ2-3,ASSKVAGPSANTQY
TRBV6-2/TRBV6-3,TRBJ2-1,ASSYSKLAGGEPSYNEQF
TRBV6-2/TRBV6-3,TRBJ2-1,ASSYPPLYSYNEQF
TRBV7-9,TRBJ2-7,ASSLAGTLSSYEQY
TRBV7-8,TRBJ2-5,ASSGRRVQETQY
TRBV5-1,TRBJ1-1,ASSTRTGFEAF
TRBV12-3/TRBV12-4,TRBJ1-3,ASTSRAGNTIY
TRBV25-1,TRBJ2-7,ASSAWSQGAVQY